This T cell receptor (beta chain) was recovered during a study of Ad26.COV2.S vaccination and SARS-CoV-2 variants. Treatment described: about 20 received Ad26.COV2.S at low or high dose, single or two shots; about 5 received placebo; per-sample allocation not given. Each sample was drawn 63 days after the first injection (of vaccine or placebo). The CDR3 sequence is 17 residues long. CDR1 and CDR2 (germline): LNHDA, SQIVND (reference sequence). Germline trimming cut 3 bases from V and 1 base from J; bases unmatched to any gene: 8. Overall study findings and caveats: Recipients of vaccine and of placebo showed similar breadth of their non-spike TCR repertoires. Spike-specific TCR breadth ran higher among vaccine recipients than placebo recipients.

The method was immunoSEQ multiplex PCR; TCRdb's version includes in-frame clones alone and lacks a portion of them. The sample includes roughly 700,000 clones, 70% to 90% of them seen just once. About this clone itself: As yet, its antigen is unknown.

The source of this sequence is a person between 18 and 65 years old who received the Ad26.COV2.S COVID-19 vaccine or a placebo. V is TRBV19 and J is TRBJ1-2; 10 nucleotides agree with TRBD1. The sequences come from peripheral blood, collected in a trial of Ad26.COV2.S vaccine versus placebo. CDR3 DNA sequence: TGTGCCAGTAGTATGAGAGGGACAGGGGCGGATAACTATGGCTACACCTTC. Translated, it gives CASSMRGTGADNYGYTF. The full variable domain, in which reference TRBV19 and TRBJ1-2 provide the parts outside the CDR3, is DGGITQSPKYLFRKEGQNVTLSCEQNLNHDAMYWYRQDPGQGLRLIYYSQIVNDFQKGDIAEGYSVSREKKESFPLTVTSAQKNPTAFYLCASSMRGTGADNYGYTFGSGTRLTVV.